The clone carrying this TCR beta chain was detected a few times. As yet, its antigen is unknown. The entry originates in a study of T-cell memory formation after mild COVID-19. Study outcomes and limitations: CM and EM subsets held most contracting CD4+ clones; EMRA held CD8+ ones. There was no confirmation that second-wave clones peaking on day 37 were SARS-CoV-2 specific. Clones contracting day 15 to 85 were balanced CD4/CD8; later expanders leaned CD4+.

TCRdb reprocessed the 5' RACE reads via MiXCR and lists one record per CDR3 protein. The sample lists approximately 210,000 distinct CDR3 sequences; around 25% were seen once. Looked up from germline, CDR1 is SGDLS and CDR2 is YYNGEE. The CDR3 has 14 residues. V was cut by 4 bases and J by 6 bases, with 13 bases left in between. V and J are TRBV9 and TRBJ2-2, with D tentatively TRBD1 (5 bases). Sequenced input: PBMCs or a T cell subset sorted from them (not recorded which). This receptor was identified in an adult woman who had mild COVID-19 (a few samples of this study predate the infection). Cell type and time point are not known. The CDR3, as DNA: TGTGCCAGCAGCCCAAGTGGGGCATCCGGGGAGCTGTTTTTT. Translating it yields CASSPSGASGELFF.